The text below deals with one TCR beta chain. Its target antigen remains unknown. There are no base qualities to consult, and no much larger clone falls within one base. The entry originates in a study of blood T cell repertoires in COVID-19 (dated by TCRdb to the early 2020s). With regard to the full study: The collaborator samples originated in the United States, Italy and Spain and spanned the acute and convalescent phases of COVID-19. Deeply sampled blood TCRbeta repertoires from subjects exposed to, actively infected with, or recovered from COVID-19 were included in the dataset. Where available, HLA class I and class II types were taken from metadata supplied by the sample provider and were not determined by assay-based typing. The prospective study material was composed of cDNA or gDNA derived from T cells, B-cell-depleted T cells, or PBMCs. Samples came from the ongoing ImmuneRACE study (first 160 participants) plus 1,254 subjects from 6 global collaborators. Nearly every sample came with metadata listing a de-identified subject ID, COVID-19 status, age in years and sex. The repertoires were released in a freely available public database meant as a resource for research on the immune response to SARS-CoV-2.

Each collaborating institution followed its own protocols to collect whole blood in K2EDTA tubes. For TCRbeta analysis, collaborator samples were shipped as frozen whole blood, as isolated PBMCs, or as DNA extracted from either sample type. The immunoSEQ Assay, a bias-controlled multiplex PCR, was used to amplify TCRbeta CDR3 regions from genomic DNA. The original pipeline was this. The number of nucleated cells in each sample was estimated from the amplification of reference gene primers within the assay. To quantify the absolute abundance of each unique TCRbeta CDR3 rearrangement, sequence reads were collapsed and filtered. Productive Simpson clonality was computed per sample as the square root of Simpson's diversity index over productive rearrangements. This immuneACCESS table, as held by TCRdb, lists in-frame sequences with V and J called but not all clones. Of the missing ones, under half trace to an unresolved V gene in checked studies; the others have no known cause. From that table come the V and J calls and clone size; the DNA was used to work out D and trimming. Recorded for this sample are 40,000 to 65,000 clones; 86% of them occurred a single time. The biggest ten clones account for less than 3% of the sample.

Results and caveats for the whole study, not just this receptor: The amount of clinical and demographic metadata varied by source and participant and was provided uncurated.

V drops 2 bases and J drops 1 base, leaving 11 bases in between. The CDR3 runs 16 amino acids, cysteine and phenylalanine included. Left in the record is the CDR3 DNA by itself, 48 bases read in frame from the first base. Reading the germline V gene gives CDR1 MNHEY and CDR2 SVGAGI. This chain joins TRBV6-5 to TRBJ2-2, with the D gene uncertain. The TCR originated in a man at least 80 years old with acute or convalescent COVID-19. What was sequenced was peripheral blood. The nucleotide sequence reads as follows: TGTGCCAGCAGTTACGGAGTACTTCTGAACACCGGGGAGCTGTTTTTT. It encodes CASSYGVLLNTGELFF.